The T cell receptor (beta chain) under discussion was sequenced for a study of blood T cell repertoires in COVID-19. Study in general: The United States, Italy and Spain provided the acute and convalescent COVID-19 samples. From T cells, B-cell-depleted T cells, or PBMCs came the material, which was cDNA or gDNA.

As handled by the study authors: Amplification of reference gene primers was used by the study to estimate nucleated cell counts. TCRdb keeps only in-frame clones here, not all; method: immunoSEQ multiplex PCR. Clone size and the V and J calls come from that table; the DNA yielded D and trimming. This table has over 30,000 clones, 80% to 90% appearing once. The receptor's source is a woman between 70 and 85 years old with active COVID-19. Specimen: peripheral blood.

The CDR3 DNA is TGTGCCAGCAGTGGTCGGACTAGCGGGGAAGAGACCCAGTACTTC. It translates to CASSGRTSGEETQYF. The chain combines TRBV2 with TRBJ2-5; 12 bases match TRBD2. The germline V gene has CDR1 SNHLY and CDR2 FYNNEI. V shed 4 bases, J shed 3 bases, and the junction held 3 bases outside the gene matches. This CDR3 is built from 15 residues.